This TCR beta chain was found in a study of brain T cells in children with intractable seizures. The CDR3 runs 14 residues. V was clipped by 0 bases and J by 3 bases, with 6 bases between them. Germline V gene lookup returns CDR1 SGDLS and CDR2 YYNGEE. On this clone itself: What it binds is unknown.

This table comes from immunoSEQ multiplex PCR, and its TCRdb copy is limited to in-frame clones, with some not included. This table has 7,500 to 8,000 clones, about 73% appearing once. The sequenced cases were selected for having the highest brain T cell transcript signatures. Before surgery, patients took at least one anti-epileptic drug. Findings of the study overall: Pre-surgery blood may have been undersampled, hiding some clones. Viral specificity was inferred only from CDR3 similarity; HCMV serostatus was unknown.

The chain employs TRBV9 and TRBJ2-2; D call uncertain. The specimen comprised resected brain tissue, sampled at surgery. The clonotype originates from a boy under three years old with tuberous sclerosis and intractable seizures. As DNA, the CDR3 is TGTGCCAGCAGCGTAGTTCCCGACACCGGGGAGCTGTTTTTT. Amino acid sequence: CASSVVPDTGELFF.